This T cell receptor beta chain was retrieved from a study of blood T cell repertoires in COVID-19. For the study at large: Researchers got acute and convalescent COVID-19 samples from the United States, Italy and Spain. Sample material is recorded as cDNA or gDNA derived from T cells, B-cell-depleted T cells, or PBMCs.

Authors' methods: Estimation of nucleated cell counts was performed using reference gene primer amplification. TCRdb's table, derived via immunoSEQ multiplex PCR, lists solely in-frame clones and lacks some. The D gene and trimming were derived from the DNA, and the V and J assignments and clone size from that table. The data contain about 290,000 clones, around 92% of them seen just once; the ten biggest clones take up 11%. Seattle cases were enrolled at active infection and followed longitudinally. This receptor was obtained from a woman in her 30s with COVID-19, enrolled during active disease. Sequencing was done on a sample of peripheral blood.

CDR3 sequence (DNA): TGTGCCAGCAGTGAGCGAGGCGGGGGGGCCCGAGAGACCCAGTACTTC. Amino acids: CASSERGGGARETQYF. This chain connects TRBV6-1 to TRBJ2-5, with TRBD2 matching over 9 bases. Germline CDR1 reads MNHNS; CDR2 reads SASEGT. V trimming: 3 bases; J trimming: 4 bases; junction bases outside the gene matches: 9. CDR3 length: 16 amino acids.